This T cell receptor (beta chain) was recorded in a study of blood T cell repertoires in COVID-19. About the study: The United States, Italy and Spain were the sources of the acute and convalescent COVID-19 samples. Nucleic acid was either cDNA or gDNA, and it came from T cells, B-cell-depleted T cells, or PBMCs.

Produced via immunoSEQ multiplex PCR; TCRdb's table is partial and in-frame only. The table lists about 190,000 clones, more than 75% of them singletons. Participants reported their clinical history, and cohort assignment relied on those reports. The TCR sequence derives from a woman aged 45-65 years with acute COVID-19. Sample: PBMCs or T cells enriched from blood (not recorded which).

CDR3 in DNA: TGTGCCAGCAGCATGAAGACAGGGGGCAATCAGCCCCAGCATTTT. Encoded protein: CASSMKTGGNQPQHF. The chain employs TRBV7-2 and TRBJ1-5; 8 positions match TRBD1. Unmatched junction bases numbered 5, after V lost 5 bases and J lost 2 bases. The CDR3 totals 15 residues. Germline loops: CDR1 SGHTA, CDR2 FQGNSA.